One and the same sample provided the 8 T cell receptor beta chains below, sequenced in a study of OX40 agonist ivuxolimab in advanced cancers. TCRdb keeps only in-frame clones here, not all; method: immunoSEQ multiplex PCR. The sample has about 44,000 clones; 86% are singletons. The material was CD4+ or CD8+ T cells sorted from blood, obtained in a trial of the OX40 agonist ivuxolimab. The source of these receptors is an adult with an advanced solid tumor such as melanoma, head and neck, liver or kidney cancer.

The chain links TRBV7-9 to TRBJ2-2, with 9 bases aligning to TRBD1. CDR3 length equals 17 residues. Trimming at V came to 6 bases and at J to 4 bases, leaving 12 bases not matched to a gene. From germline, CDR1 is SEHNR and CDR2 FQNEAQ (reference sequence). The CDR3 here is CASRPPVGQGTTGELFF. The DNA for the CDR3 is TGTGCCAGCAGACCTCCGGTAGGACAGGGGACCACCGGGGAGCTGTTTTTT.

This clone showed up just a few times. V usage is TRBV2 and J usage is TRBJ2-1, with D possibly being TRBD2 (5 bases). The ends were cut back, 6 bases at V and 6 bases at J, with 18 bases in the middle. CDR1 is SNHLY and CDR2 is FYNNEI in the germline V gene. The CDR3 has 15 residues. CDR3 nucleotide sequence: TGTGCCAGCAGCTGGAGGTCCATTTCCCTCAATGAGCAGTTCTTC. It specifies CASSWRSISLNEQFF.

This chain joins TRBV27 and TRBJ2-7; D remains unclear. The CDR3 totals 11 residues. Germline V gene sequence: CDR1 MNHEY, CDR2 SMNVEV (reference sequence). Trimming took off 4 bases at V and 3 bases at J, with 4 bases between the two ends. As DNA, the CDR3 is TGTGCCAGCAGTTCTTTCTACGAGCAGTACTTC. Translated, it gives CASSSFYEQYF.

This chain connects TRBV5-1 to TRBJ1-2; no clear D. The CDR3 covers 13 residues. Germline assignment: CDR1 SGHRS and CDR2 YFSETQ. V was shortened by 1 base and J by 7 bases, with 11 bases between the two germline ends. The CDR3 DNA is TGCGCCAGCAGCTTGTCCGGGGAAAGTGGCTACACCTTC. Protein product: CASSLSGESGYTF.

The gene calls are TRBV7-2 and TRBJ1-2; the match to TRBD1 covers 8 bases. The CDR3 is 14 residues long. The ends lost 5 bases at V and 3 bases at J; junction bases unmatched: 5. Germline loops: CDR1 SGHTA, CDR2 FQGNSA. The CDR3 region is CASSTGQGYYGYTF. CDR3 bases: TGTGCCAGCAGCACCGGACAGGGATACTATGGCTACACCTTC.

The chain has TRBV6-5 and TRBJ1-1, with D uncertain. CDR1 and CDR2 from the germline V gene are MNHEY and SVGAGI. The CDR3 sequence is 15 residues long. Trimming took off 4 bases at V and 1 base at J, with 13 bases between the two ends. The CDR3 is CASSSELLPNTEAFF. For the CDR3, the DNA is TGTGCCAGCAGTTCAGAACTACTACCGAACACTGAAGCTTTCTTT.

This rearrangement joins TRBV19 to TRBJ1-5; unclear D gene. Deletions cut 3 bases from V and 3 bases from J, with 9 bases between. This CDR3 has 14 amino acids. Germline assignment: CDR1 LNHDA and CDR2 SQIVND (reference sequence). CDR3: CASSMIGSNQPQHF. In DNA form, the CDR3 reads TGTGCCAGTAGTATGATAGGGTCCAATCAGCCCCAGCATTTT.

The gene calls are TRBV5-5 and TRBJ2-1; 7 bases are shared with TRBD2. After removal of 0 bases from V and 6 bases from J, the junction contained 6 bases not matched to a gene. Germline loops: CDR1 SGHKS, CDR2 YYEKEE (reference sequence). The CDR3 covers 15 residues. The CDR3 coding sequence is TGTGCCAGCAGCTTGGAGGGAGGGCCGGGCAATGAGCAGTTCTTC. Translating it yields CASSLEGGPGNEQFF.